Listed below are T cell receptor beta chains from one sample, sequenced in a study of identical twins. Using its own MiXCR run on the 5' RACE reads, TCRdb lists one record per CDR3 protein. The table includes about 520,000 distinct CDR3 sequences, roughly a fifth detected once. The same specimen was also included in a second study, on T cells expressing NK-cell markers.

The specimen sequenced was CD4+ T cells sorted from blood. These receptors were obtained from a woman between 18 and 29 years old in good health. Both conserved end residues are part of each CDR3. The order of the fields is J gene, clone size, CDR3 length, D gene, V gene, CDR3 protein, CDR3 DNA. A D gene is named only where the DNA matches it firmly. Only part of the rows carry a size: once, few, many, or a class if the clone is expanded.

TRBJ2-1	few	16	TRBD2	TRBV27	CASSKAGLAGGHEQFF	TGTGCCAGCAGTAAGGCGGGACTAGCGGGAGGGCATGAGCAGTTCTTC
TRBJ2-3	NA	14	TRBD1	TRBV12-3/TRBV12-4	CASSFLPGGDTQYF	TGTGCCAGCAGTTTCCTCCCAGGGGGAGATACGCAGTATTTT
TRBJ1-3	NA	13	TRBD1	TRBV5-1	CASSIDRGDTIYF	TGCGCCAGCAGCATCGACAGGGGGGACACCATATATTTT
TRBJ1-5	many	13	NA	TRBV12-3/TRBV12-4	CASSLITGGPQHF	TGTGCCAGCAGTTTAATTACAGGAGGTCCCCAGCATTTT
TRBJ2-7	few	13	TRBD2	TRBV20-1	CSAPTSGRPQQYF	TGCAGTGCTCCCACTAGCGGGAGGCCACAGCAGTACTTC
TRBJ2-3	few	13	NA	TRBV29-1	CSVDRGTTDTQYF	TGCAGCGTTGACCGGGGTACCACAGATACGCAGTATTTT
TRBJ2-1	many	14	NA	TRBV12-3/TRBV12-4	CASSFGGYEDEQFF	TGTGCCAGCAGTTTTGGGGGGTATGAAGATGAGCAGTTCTTC
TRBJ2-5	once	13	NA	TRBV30	CAWTRQLQETQYF	TGTGCCTGGACAAGACAGCTTCAAGAGACCCAGTACTTC
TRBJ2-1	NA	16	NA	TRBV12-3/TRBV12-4	CASSPTSPSSYNEQFF	TGTGCCAGCAGTCCCACTAGCCCCAGCTCCTACAATGAGCAGTTCTTC
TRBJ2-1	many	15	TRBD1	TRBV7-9	CASSLPGQGLNEQFF	TGTGCCAGCAGCTTGCCGGGACAGGGGTTAAATGAGCAGTTCTTC
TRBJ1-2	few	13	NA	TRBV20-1	CSVHRLSTDGYTF	TGCAGTGTACACCGGCTATCAACGGATGGCTACACCTTC
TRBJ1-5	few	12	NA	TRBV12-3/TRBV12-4	CASRVGRQPQHF	TGTGCCAGCAGGGTAGGGAGGCAGCCCCAGCATTTT
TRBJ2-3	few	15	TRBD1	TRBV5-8	CASSLPGQGRDTQYF	TGTGCCAGCAGCTTGCCTGGACAGGGGAGAGATACGCAGTATTTT
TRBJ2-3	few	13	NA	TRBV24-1	CATSDSDQSTQYF	TGTGCCACCAGTGACTCGGACCAGAGCACGCAGTATTTT
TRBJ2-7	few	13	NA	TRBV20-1	CSARDLSLYEQYF	TGCAGTGCTAGAGATCTTTCCCTCTACGAGCAGTACTTC
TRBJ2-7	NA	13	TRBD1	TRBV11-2	CASSVDRANEQYF	TGTGCCAGCAGCGTGGACAGGGCAAACGAGCAGTACTTC
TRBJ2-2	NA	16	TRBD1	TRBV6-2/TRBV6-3	CASSPRQGARTGELFF	TGTGCCAGCAGTCCAAGACAGGGGGCGAGGACCGGGGAGCTGTTTTTT
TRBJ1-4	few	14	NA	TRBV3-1	CASSRSRSNEKLFF	TGTGCCAGCAGCCGATCCCGGTCTAATGAAAAACTGTTTTTT
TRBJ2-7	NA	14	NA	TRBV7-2	CASSFGGSKDKQYF	TGTGCCAGCAGCTTTGGGGGGAGTAAGGACAAGCAGTACTTC
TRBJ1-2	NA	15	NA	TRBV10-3	CAISRQDAFNYGYTF	TGTGCCATCAGTCGACAGGACGCCTTTAACTATGGCTACACCTTC
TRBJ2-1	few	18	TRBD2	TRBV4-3	CASSQDSSGRTPYNEQFF	TGCGCCAGCAGCCAAGATAGTAGCGGGAGAACCCCCTACAATGAGCAGTTCTTC
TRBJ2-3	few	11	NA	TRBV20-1	CSAASRRGQYF	TGCAGTGCCGCCAGTAGGAGGGGGCAGTATTTT
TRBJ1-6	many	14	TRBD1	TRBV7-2	CASSYGTANSPLHF	TGTGCCAGCAGCTACGGGACAGCTAATTCACCCCTCCACTTT
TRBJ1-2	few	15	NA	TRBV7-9	CASSLTAGWADGYTF	TGTGCCAGCAGCTTAACCGCAGGATGGGCGGATGGCTACACCTTC
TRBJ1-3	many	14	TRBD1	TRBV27	CASSLTGVGHTIYF	TGTGCCAGCAGTCTAACAGGGGTGGGGCACACCATATATTTT
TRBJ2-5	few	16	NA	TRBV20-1	CSAREGRGPLRETQYF	TGCAGTGCTAGAGAGGGGCGGGGGCCCCTTAGGGAGACCCAGTACTTC
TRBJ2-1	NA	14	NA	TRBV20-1	CSASTGGISNEQFF	TGCAGTGCTAGCACGGGGGGCATATCGAATGAGCAGTTCTTC
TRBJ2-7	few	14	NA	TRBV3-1	CASSQREQNSRQYF	TGTGCCAGCAGCCAACGCGAGCAAAACTCAAGGCAGTACTTC
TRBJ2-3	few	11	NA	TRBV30	CAWANGDTQYF	TGTGCCTGGGCGAATGGGGATACGCAGTATTTT
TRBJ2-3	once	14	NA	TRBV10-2	CASTRDLRTDTQYF	TGCGCCAGCACTCGGGACTTACGCACAGATACGCAGTATTTT
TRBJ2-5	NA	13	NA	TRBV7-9	CASSLVRNGTQYF	TGTGCCAGCAGCTTAGTGCGTAACGGGACCCAGTACTTC
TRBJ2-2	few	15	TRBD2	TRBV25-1	CASSPWGGDTGELFF	TGTGCCAGCAGCCCGTGGGGGGGAGACACCGGGGAGCTGTTTTTT
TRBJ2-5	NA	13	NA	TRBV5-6	CASSLELGGAQYF	TGTGCCAGCAGCTTGGAGTTAGGGGGGGCCCAGTACTTC
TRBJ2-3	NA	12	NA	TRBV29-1	CSVKPATDTQYF	TGCAGCGTGAAGCCGGCCACAGATACGCAGTATTTT
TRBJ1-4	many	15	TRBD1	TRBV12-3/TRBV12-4	CASRSDRALIGKLFF	TGTGCCAGCAGGTCAGACAGGGCGTTAATCGGAAAACTGTTTTTT
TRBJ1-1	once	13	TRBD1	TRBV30	CAWRPQGVTEAFF	TGTGCCTGGAGACCTCAGGGGGTTACTGAAGCTTTCTTT
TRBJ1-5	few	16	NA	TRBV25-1	CASSPSGGGLNQPQHF	TGTGCCAGCAGCCCATCCGGGGGCGGACTTAATCAGCCCCAGCATTTT
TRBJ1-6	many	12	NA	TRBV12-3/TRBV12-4	CASSRSLPPLHF	TGTGCCAGCAGCCGCAGTTTGCCGCCCCTCCACTTT
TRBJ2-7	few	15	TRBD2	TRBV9	CASSRLAGALNEQYF	TGTGCCAGCAGCAGACTAGCGGGAGCTCTAAACGAGCAGTACTTC
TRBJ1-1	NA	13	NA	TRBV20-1	CSAVRGPGVEAFF	TGCAGTGCTGTCCGGGGGCCGGGGGTTGAAGCTTTCTTT
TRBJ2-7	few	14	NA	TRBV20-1	CSATRDFDSYEQYF	TGCAGTGCTACCCGGGACTTCGATTCCTACGAGCAGTACTTC
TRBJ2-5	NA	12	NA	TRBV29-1	CSVVLRQETQYF	TGCAGCGTTGTCTTGCGGCAAGAGACCCAGTACTTC
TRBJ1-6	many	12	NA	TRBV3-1	CASSQLRSPLHF	TGTGCCAGCAGCCAATTGCGTTCACCCCTCCACTTT
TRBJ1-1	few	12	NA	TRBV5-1	CASSPPSTEAFF	TGCGCCAGCAGCCCGCCGAGCACTGAAGCTTTCTTT
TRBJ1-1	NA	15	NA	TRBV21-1	CASSLPTQGNTEAFF	TGTGCCAGCAGCCTCCCCACACAGGGGAACACTGAAGCTTTCTTT